Detailed here is one T cell receptor (beta chain). Its cognate antigen is unknown. TCRdb re-called the RT-PCR reads with MiXCR, one entry per CDR3 protein. The profile covers around 520,000 distinct CDR3 sequences, with 25% appearing a single time and approximately 1.9% taken by the ten largest. The CDR3 spans 13 residues. The germline CDR1 and CDR2 sequences are SGHTA and FQGNSA. Trimming removed 5 bases from V and 10 bases from J, with 15 bases in between. The sample comes from a study of response to subunit inactivated influenza vaccine. Study-level findings and limits: Only a handful of new T cells, the authors suggested, are recruited with each seasonal influenza vaccination.

The rearrangement links TRBV7-2 to TRBJ2-1, with TRBD2 as a possible D gene (6 bases). Sample: CD4+ T cells sorted from PBMCs, taken less than 6 days after vaccination. This receptor was identified in a man aged 50-60 years who received an inactivated influenza vaccine. The CDR3: CASSPGTRREQFF. The CDR3 DNA sequence: TGTGCCAGCAGCCCCGGGACTCGGCGGGAGCAGTTCTTC.